One sample yielded the 27 T cell receptor beta chains listed below, sequenced in a study of blood T cell repertoires in COVID-19. Profiled with immunoSEQ multiplex PCR; TCRdb holds only in-frame clones, not every one. The data hold approximately 91,000 clones, with more than 70% observed a single time. The sequencing input was peripheral blood. The receptors were gathered from a man aged 65-85 years with acute or convalescent COVID-19.

This clone was seen a few times. The chain employs TRBV9 and TRBJ2-1; TRBD2 matches 14 bases. The CDR3 sequence is 15 residues long. The junction had 5 bases not matched to a gene; V was cut back by 3 bases and J by 9 bases. Looked up from germline, CDR1 is SGDLS and CDR2 is YYNGEE. CDR3 sequence reads: CASSETSGRATEQFF. The CDR3 nucleotides read TGTGCCAGCAGCGAGACTAGCGGGAGGGCCACTGAGCAGTTCTTC.

The rearrangement links TRBV27 to TRBJ2-7, with a tentative D call TRBD1 (6 bases). V lost 0 bases, J lost 7 bases, and 13 bases lay in between. Germline-derived CDR1 and CDR2 are MNHEY and SMNVEV (reference sequence). The CDR3 sequence is 14 residues long. The CDR3 sequence: CASSLSQGPGEQYF. CDR3 DNA sequence: TGTGCCAGCAGTTTATCACAGGGCCCTGGGGAGCAGTACTTC.

In its sample, this clone was seen once. This chain links TRBV5-5 with TRBJ1-5, with D possibly being TRBD1 (6 bases). Trimming took 4 bases from V and 2 from J, leaving 16 bases between them. Per germline, CDR1 SGHKS and CDR2 YYEKEE (reference sequence). This CDR3 spans 16 amino acids. The CDR3 DNA reads TGTGCCAGCAGCAGTATAGGGGGTCAGGGCAATCAGCCCCAGCATTTT. Translation: CASSSIGGQGNQPQHF.

This clone was seen only a few times. The chain is built from TRBV5-1 and TRBJ2-1; no definite D call. The germline V and J ends were trimmed by 1 base and 10 bases, with 12 bases remaining between them. CDR3 length: 13 residues. Germline V CDR1 and CDR2: SGHRS, YFSETQ. CDR3 bases: TGCGCCAGCAGCTTGACCGTTCTCCGGGAGCAGTTCTTC. Protein product: CASSLTVLREQFF.

The chain employs TRBV19 and TRBJ2-7, with 7 bases matching TRBD1. V shed 7 bases, J shed 5 bases, and the junction held 14 bases outside the gene matches. Germline V CDR1 and CDR2: LNHDA, SQIVND (reference sequence). The CDR3 is 15 amino acids. CDR3 nucleotide sequence: TGTGCCAGTAAGGACTTCGGACAGGCCCCCCACGAGCAGTACTTC. Residues: CASKDFGQAPHEQYF.

V is TRBV20-1 and J is TRBJ2-7; 12 bases fit TRBD2. CDR1 and CDR2 (germline): DFQATT, SNEGSKA (reference sequence). This CDR3 has 15 residues. The V and J ends lost 3 bases and 5 bases, in that order; junction bases with no gene match: 8. This CDR3 reads CSASRLAGVGDEQYF. In DNA form, the CDR3 reads TGCAGTGCTAGTCGACTAGCGGGAGTGGGGGACGAGCAGTACTTC.

The V gene is TRBV3-1 (or the pseudogene TRBV3-2), the J gene TRBJ2-2, with D perhaps matching TRBD1 (5 bases). From germline, CDR1 is LGHDT and CDR2 YNNKEL (reference sequence). The germline V and J ends were trimmed by 1 base and 7 bases, with 10 bases remaining between them. This CDR3 has 14 residues. This CDR3 reads CASSQAQGDGELFF. As DNA, the CDR3 is TGTGCCAGCAGCCAAGCCCAGGGTGACGGGGAGCTGTTTTTT.

The gene calls are TRBV19 and TRBJ2-7; perhaps TRBD1 as D (6 bases). The CDR3 extends over 13 amino acids. Trimming shortened V by 10 bases and J by 0 bases, and 13 bases separated the two germline ends. The germline V gene encodes CDR1 LNHDA and CDR2 SQIVND (reference sequence). The CDR3 region has the DNA TGTGCCACCAGGGGCGGTCCCTCCTACGAGCAGTACTTC. Its protein product is CATRGGPSYEQYF. The full variable domain, in which reference TRBV19 and TRBJ2-7 provide the parts outside the CDR3, is DGGITQSPKYLFRKEGQNVTLSCEQNLNHDAMYWYRQDPGQGLRLIYYSQIVNDFQKGDIAEGYSVSREKKESFPLTVTSAQKNPTAFYLCATRGGPSYEQYFGPGTRLTVT.

The chain combines TRBV27 with TRBJ2-5, with D unclear. Germline-derived CDR1 and CDR2 are MNHEY and SMNVEV (reference sequence). This CDR3 spans 15 amino acids. The V end lost 0 bases, the J end lost 4 bases, and 12 bases lay between the germline ends. The CDR3 here is CASSLSYNRRETQYF. CDR3 DNA: TGTGCCAGCAGTTTATCGTATAATAGAAGAGAGACCCAGTACTTC.

The V and J genes are TRBV24-1 and TRBJ2-3; TRBD1 aligns across 10 bases. The CDR3 is 18 residues long. The ends lost 3 bases at V and 7 bases at J; junction bases unmatched: 15. The germline CDR1 and CDR2 sequences are KGHDR and SFDVKD. Written as DNA, the CDR3 is TGTGCCACCAGTGATCCCCGGACAGGGGGGGAGGCGACATATACGCAGTATTTT. Translating gives CATSDPRTGGEATYTQYF.

The rearrangement uses TRBV7-2 and TRBJ1-1; possible D gene TRBD1, 5 bases. Trimming cost V 2 bases and J 4 bases, with 17 bases left between them. Germline CDR1 and CDR2: SGHTA and FQGNSA. The CDR3 length is 16 residues. CDR3 loop: CASSLMGPGLGTEAFF. The CDR3 region has the DNA TGTGCCAGCAGCTTAATGGGCCCAGGGCTGGGCACTGAAGCTTTCTTT.

The CDR3 is CASSPGSTDTQYF. The CDR3 DNA reads as TGTGCCAGCAGCCCCGGGAGCACAGATACGCAGTATTTT. The chain has TRBV11-2 and TRBJ2-3; D uncertain. Germline V gives CDR1 SGHAT, CDR2 FQNNGV. Trimming removed 5 bases at V and 0 bases at J, with 6 bases between. The CDR3 spans 13 residues.

The chain carries TRBV9 and TRBJ1-1; tentatively, D is TRBD1 (6 bases). The CDR3 sequence is 16 residues long. V shed 0 bases and J shed 1 base, with 13 bases lying between them. From germline, CDR1 is SGDLS and CDR2 YYNGEE. The DNA of the CDR3 is TGTGCCAGCAGCGTAGGGTCCCGGACAGCGAACACTGAAGCTTTCTTT. This codes for CASSVGSRTANTEAFF.

V usage is TRBV7-2 and J usage is TRBJ2-1, with 8 bases fitting TRBD2. The CDR3 length is 14 residues. Unmatched junction bases numbered 8, after V lost 3 bases and J lost 10 bases. Germline V gives CDR1 SGHTA, CDR2 FQGNSA. CDR3 bases: TGTGCCAGCAGCTTTCGGGAGGGCCCAGGCGAGCAGTTCTTC. Translating gives CASSFREGPGEQFF.

This clone was seen a handful of times. The V and J genes are TRBV2 and TRBJ1-4, with 11 bases that match TRBD1. Germline V gene data show CDR1 as SNHLY and CDR2 as FYNNEI. The CDR3 is 18 residues long. V lost 4 bases to trimming and J lost 2 bases; unmatched junction nucleotides: 9. The CDR3 DNA reads TGTGCCAGCAGTGCCCGGGACAGGGGGTCTTGGACTAATGAAAAACTGTTTTTT. This sequence encodes CASSARDRGSWTNEKLFF.

This clone was observed a single time. The chain carries TRBV30 and TRBJ2-1; TRBD2 aligns across 9 bases. V shed 2 bases and J 5 bases; nucleotides not matched to a gene: 4. The CDR3 runs to 14 residues. Germline V gene lookup returns CDR1 GTSNPN and CDR2 SVGIG (reference sequence). CDR3 DNA sequence: TGTGCCTGGAGTAAGGTAGCGGGAGACAATGAGCAGTTCTTC. This encodes CAWSKVAGDNEQFF.

The genes are TRBV19 and TRBJ2-3, with 13 bases lining up with TRBD2. This CDR3 has 15 residues. Unmatched junction bases numbered 4, after V lost 7 bases and J lost 3 bases. The germline V gene encodes CDR1 LNHDA and CDR2 SQIVND (reference sequence). The CDR3 DNA reads as TGTGCCAGTAAGGGACTAGCGGGGCCGACAGATACGCAGTATTTT. This translates into CASKGLAGPTDTQYF.

The V call is TRBV9, the J call TRBJ2-7; 16 nucleotides match TRBD2. J lost 5 bases, V lost 5 bases, and 7 bases had no gene match. This CDR3 is built from 16 residues. Per germline, CDR1 SGDLS and CDR2 YYNGEE. The CDR3 protein is CASSPGLAGGGHEQYF. The CDR3 DNA is TGTGCCAGCAGTCCGGGACTAGCGGGAGGGGGCCACGAGCAGTACTTC.

The gene calls are TRBV29-1 and TRBJ2-3; TRBD1 is a possible D gene (5 bases). The ends were cut back, 4 bases at V and 0 bases at J, with 8 bases in the middle. CDR1 and CDR2 (germline): SQVTM, ANQGSEA. The CDR3 loop spans 13 amino acids. The CDR3 region has the DNA TGCAGCGTTGTCGGACACAGCACAGATACGCAGTATTTT. It translates to CSVVGHSTDTQYF.

This clone is labeled as medium-sized (0.01 to 0.1%). J is TRBJ2-2 and V is TRBV6-5; D perhaps matches TRBD1 (7 bases). Germline V gene sequence: CDR1 MNHEY, CDR2 SVGAGI. V gave up 2 bases and J gave up 7 bases, with 14 bases separating them. The CDR3 loop spans 15 amino acids. The CDR3 region has the DNA TGTGCCAGCAGTTACGGAGACAGGGAGGTCGGGGAGCTGTTTTTT. It encodes CASSYGDREVGELFF.

The chain links TRBV5-1 to TRBJ2-7; 12 bases map to TRBD1. Trimming removed 4 bases from V and 8 bases from J; junction bases left unmatched: 7. The CDR3 sequence is 14 residues long. The germline CDR1 and CDR2 sequences are SGHRS and YFSETQ. As DNA, the CDR3 is TGCGCCAGCAGCCCCGGGACAGGGGGCGTCAAGCAGTACTTC. Protein: CASSPGTGGVKQYF.

V usage is TRBV28 and J usage is TRBJ2-7, with TRBD2 matching over 11 bases. Looked up from germline, CDR1 is MDHEN and CDR2 is SYDVKM. Trimming took 5 bases from V and 4 from J; bases not matched to a gene: 7. CDR3 length: 15 amino acids. The CDR3 sequence: CASSPLAGGRYEQYF. The DNA for the CDR3 is TGTGCCAGCAGTCCGCTAGCGGGAGGTCGATACGAGCAGTACTTC.

In this sample, this clone turned up once. The V gene is TRBV19, the J gene TRBJ2-1, with 12 bases lining up with TRBD2. The CDR3 is 15 residues long. Looked up from germline, CDR1 is LNHDA and CDR2 is SQIVND (reference sequence). V lost 3 bases, J lost 4 bases, and 1 base stayed unmatched. CDR3 nucleotides: TGTGCCAGTAGTATGGGGACTAGCGGGTACAATGAGCAGTTCTTC. It yields the protein CASSMGTSGYNEQFF.

This sequence joins TRBV19 and TRBJ1-5; D gene ambiguous. Germline V lookup: CDR1 LNHDA, CDR2 SQIVND (reference sequence). V dropped 11 bases and J dropped 4 bases, with 15 bases sitting between them. This CDR3 has 13 residues. This CDR3 is CAVDRGWNQPQHF. The CDR3 nucleotides read TGTGCCGTTGATCGGGGATGGAATCAGCCCCAGCATTTT.

This chain uses TRBV27 with TRBJ2-3; maybe TRBD2 (6 bases). The CDR3 consists of 15 residues. The germline V and J ends were trimmed by 5 bases and 6 bases, with 18 bases remaining between them. Germline values: CDR1 MNHEY, CDR2 SMNVEV (reference sequence). The CDR3 spells CASSRVGRATDTQYF. Written as DNA, the CDR3 is TGTGCCAGCAGTAGAGTCGGGAGAGCCACGGATACGCAGTATTTT.

The chain joins TRBV5-1 to TRBJ1-5; D gene uncertain. Germline lookup yields CDR1 SGHRS and CDR2 YFSETQ. This CDR3 region has 14 residues. The V and J ends lost 0 bases and 0 bases respectively, with 4 bases between them. The CDR3 DNA reads as TGCGCCAGCAGCTTGGACACTAGCAATCAGCCCCAGCATTTT. Amino acid sequence: CASSLDTSNQPQHF.

This chain connects TRBV30 to TRBJ1-4; D unclear. The CDR3 consists of 11 residues. V was shortened by 0 bases and J by 8 bases, with 4 bases between the two germline ends. From germline, CDR1 is GTSNPN and CDR2 SVGIG (reference sequence). CDR3 in DNA: TGTGCCTGGAGTGTTAGCGAAAAACTGTTTTTT. This codes for CAWSVSEKLFF.